These 30 T cell receptor beta chains came from one sample sequenced in a study of OX40 agonist ivuxolimab in advanced cancers. Clones were read by immunoSEQ multiplex PCR, and TCRdb kept only the in-frame ones, dropping some. The table has 60,000 to 75,000 clones, 90% to 95% seen once. The material sequenced was CD4+ or CD8+ T cells sorted from blood, taken in a trial of the OX40 agonist ivuxolimab. The receptor set was obtained from an adult with an advanced solid tumor such as melanoma, head and neck, liver or kidney cancer.

The chain recombines TRBV2 with TRBJ2-3; 12 bases line up with TRBD2. CDR1 is SNHLY, CDR2 FYNNEI, per germline. This CDR3 comprises 16 residues. V shed 10 bases, J shed 0 bases, and the junction held 8 bases outside the gene matches. The CDR3 spells CAIRGLAGKSTDTQYF. The CDR3, as DNA: TGTGCCATCCGCGGACTAGCGGGGAAAAGCACAGATACGCAGTATTTT.

V usage is TRBV11-1 and J usage is TRBJ1-2; a weak D match, TRBD1 (6 bases). Germline V gives CDR1 SGHAT, CDR2 FQDESV (reference sequence). This CDR3 has 12 residues. Trimming stripped 4 bases from V and 8 bases from J, with 11 bases between. The chain's CDR3 is CASSSTGSGYTF. The CDR3 DNA reads as TGTGCCAGCAGCTCCACAGGGAGCGGCTACACCTTC.

The V call is TRBV5-1, the J call TRBJ2-1; possible D gene TRBD2, 6 bases. Trimming left V 2 bases short and J 0 bases short, with 9 bases between. CDR1 SGHRS and CDR2 YFSETQ come from the germline V gene. The CDR3 extends over 15 amino acids. CDR3 sequence reads: CASSLNSGSYNEQFF. CDR3 bases: TGCGCCAGCAGCTTAAATAGCGGCTCCTACAATGAGCAGTTCTTC.

V usage is TRBV5-5 and J usage is TRBJ2-7; 7 positions agree with TRBD1. This CDR3 is 14 amino acids long. After removal of 5 bases from V and 3 bases from J, the junction contained 8 bases not matched to a gene. The germline CDR1 and CDR2 sequences are SGHKS and YYEKEE (reference sequence). CDR3 loop: CASSFTGVNYEQYF. CDR3 DNA: TGTGCCAGCAGTTTCACAGGGGTGAACTACGAGCAGTACTTC.

The chain couples TRBV6-5 to TRBJ1-1; D uncertain. Deletions cut 2 bases from V and 1 base from J, with 8 bases between. The CDR3 has 14 amino acids. The germline CDR1 and CDR2 sequences are MNHEY and SVGAGI. As DNA, the CDR3 is TGTGCCAGCAGTTACGGTGGAGAGAACACTGAAGCTTTCTTT. This codes for CASSYGGENTEAFF.

The CDR3 reads CASSEGASFNTEAFF. As DNA, the CDR3 is TGTGCCAGCAGTGAAGGGGCCAGCTTTAACACTGAAGCTTTCTTT. The chain combines TRBV2 with TRBJ1-1; no clear D. Per germline, CDR1 SNHLY and CDR2 FYNNEI. The V end was cut by 1 base, the J end by 2 bases, with 11 bases between. This CDR3 has 15 amino acids.

The chain is built from TRBV11-3 and TRBJ2-1, with TRBD2 matching 12 bases. V shed 3 bases, J shed 2 bases, and the junction held 2 bases outside the gene matches. CDR1 and CDR2 from the germline V gene are SGHNT and YENEEA. The CDR3 contains 16 residues. The CDR3, as DNA: TGTGCCAGCAGCTTCCGGACTAGCGGGGCCTACAATGAGCAGTTCTTC. It translates to CASSFRTSGAYNEQFF.

This chain's CDR3 is CASSIGLTGGWDEQYF. The CDR3 DNA reads as TGTGCCAGTAGTATAGGATTGACAGGGGGTTGGGACGAGCAGTACTTC. The chain is built from TRBV19 and TRBJ2-7, with 9 bases lining up with TRBD1. The V and J ends lost 1 base and 5 bases, in that order; junction bases with no gene match: 9. This CDR3 is 16 amino acids long. Germline lookup yields CDR1 LNHDA and CDR2 SQIVND (reference sequence).

This clone was recorded a few times. The gene calls are TRBV19 and TRBJ1-1, with D uncertain. This CDR3 has 13 residues. V shed 4 bases and J shed 2 bases, with 8 bases lying between them. The germline gives CDR1 LNHDA, CDR2 SQIVND (reference sequence). The CDR3 DNA is TGTGCCAGTAGTACCCAAGGTAACACTGAAGCTTTCTTT. Translation gives CASSTQGNTEAFF.

The chain combines TRBV7-6 with TRBJ2-1; maybe TRBD2 (5 bases). The CDR3 contains 13 residues. In germline, CDR1 is SGHVS, CDR2 FNYEAQ. The V end lost 3 bases, the J end lost 6 bases, and 9 bases lay between the germline ends. CDR3 sequence reads: CASSFTSPNEQFF. CDR3 nucleotides: TGTGCCAGCAGCTTTACTAGTCCCAATGAGCAGTTCTTC.

The V call is TRBV19, the J call TRBJ1-1; 11 positions agree with TRBD1. This CDR3 is built from 15 residues. Germline loops: CDR1 LNHDA, CDR2 SQIVND (reference sequence). The V segment lost 3 bases and the J segment 5 bases; nucleotides outside the gene matches: 5. This CDR3 is CASSIKGTGGTEAFF. The CDR3 DNA is TGTGCCAGTAGTATTAAGGGGACAGGGGGAACTGAAGCTTTCTTT.

The CDR3, as DNA: TGTGCCAGCAGCTCCAAGCAGGGGAAGCTAGATGGCTACACCTTC. Its translation: CASSSKQGKLDGYTF. This chain connects TRBV7-9 to TRBJ1-2, with D possibly matching TRBD1 (6 bases). CDR1 SEHNR and CDR2 FQNEAQ come from the germline V gene (reference sequence). This CDR3 has 15 amino acids. V lost 4 bases, J lost 6 bases, and 18 bases lay in between.

This chain links TRBV10-1 with TRBJ1-5; 11 bases agree with TRBD1. Per the germline V gene, CDR1 is WNHNN and CDR2 is SYGVQD (reference sequence). Trimming at V came to 6 bases and at J to 6 bases, leaving 7 bases not matched to a gene. The CDR3 loop spans 15 amino acids. CDR3 residues: CASRPEDRGLQPQHF. CDR3 bases: TGCGCCAGCAGACCTGAGGACAGGGGGCTTCAGCCCCAGCATTTT.

This rearrangement joins TRBV5-6 to TRBJ2-7; D ambiguous. Germline V CDR1 and CDR2: SGHDT, YYEEEE. Trimming pared 0 bases from V and 2 bases from J, leaving 9 bases between. This CDR3 comprises 14 residues. CDR3 amino acids: CASSLDRQPYEQYF. The CDR3 DNA sequence: TGTGCCAGCAGCTTGGATCGGCAGCCCTACGAGCAGTACTTC.

V is TRBV7-3 and J is TRBJ2-1, with TRBD2 matching over 9 bases. The trim removed 5 bases at V and 7 bases at J, leaving 15 bases unmatched. There are 17 residues in the CDR3. Germline V CDR1 and CDR2: SGHTA, FQGTGA. CDR3 loop: CASSPQHIAGVNNEQFF. CDR3 coding DNA: TGTGCCAGCAGCCCACAACATATAGCGGGAGTGAATAATGAGCAGTTCTTC.

The J gene is TRBJ1-2, the V gene TRBV29-1, with D tentatively TRBD1 (6 bases). The CDR3 runs to 11 residues. CDR1 SQVTM and CDR2 ANQGSEA come from the germline V gene. The V end lost 5 bases, the J end lost 7 bases, and 11 bases lay between the germline ends. This CDR3 is CSVPGGGGYTF. Written as DNA, the CDR3 is TGCAGCGTTCCTGGGGGCGGTGGCTACACCTTC.

The genes are TRBV9 and TRBJ1-2; D gene unclear. The length of the CDR3 is 13 residues. Per the germline V gene, CDR1 is SGDLS and CDR2 is YYNGEE. Trimming removed 2 bases from V and 1 base from J, with 6 bases in between. The CDR3 loop reads CASSVNSNYGYTF. CDR3 nucleotides: TGTGCCAGCAGCGTGAACAGTAACTATGGCTACACCTTC.

The chain uses TRBV19 and TRBJ1-1, with D possibly being TRBD1 (5 bases). V lost 1 base and J 11 bases, leaving 17 bases between the germline ends. The CDR3 loop spans 14 amino acids. Per germline, CDR1 LNHDA and CDR2 SQIVND (reference sequence). The CDR3 DNA reads as TGTGCCAGTAGTATAGGAGGGACTCAATATGGGGCTTTCTTT. It encodes CASSIGGTQYGAFF.

The rearrangement uses TRBV13 and TRBJ2-1, with unresolved D. Germline CDR1 reads PRHDT; CDR2 reads FYEKMQ (reference sequence). Trimming took 4 bases from V and 5 from J, leaving 9 bases between them. This CDR3 has 13 residues. The CDR3 here is CASSSERNNEQFF. The DNA for the CDR3 is TGTGCCAGCAGCTCCGAGAGAAACAATGAGCAGTTCTTC.

With respect to this clone: The sample carries other DNA sequences with the same CDR3. The chain joins TRBV5-1 to TRBJ1-1; D is unresolved. There are 13 residues in the CDR3. CDR1 SGHRS and CDR2 YFSETQ come from the germline V gene. V was shortened by 0 bases and J by 1 base, with 4 bases between the two germline ends. The CDR3 is CASSLDRNTEAFF. In nucleotides, the CDR3 is TGCGCCAGCAGCTTGGATAGGAACACTGAAGCTTTCTTT.

As to this clone: The sample contains more than one DNA sequence encoding this CDR3. The CDR3 is CASSNPTSGGPPTHEQYF. The CDR3, as DNA: TGTGCCAGCAGCAATCCGACTAGCGGGGGACCTCCTACCCACGAGCAGTACTTC. This chain uses TRBV7-6 with TRBJ2-7; 12 bases are shared with TRBD2. The CDR3 runs to 18 residues. Per the germline V gene, CDR1 is SGHVS and CDR2 is FNYEAQ. Trimming removed 5 bases from V and 5 bases from J; junction bases left unmatched: 16.

This sequence joins TRBV2 and TRBJ2-7; unclear D gene. The CDR3 consists of 12 residues. V was clipped by 2 bases and J by 4 bases, with 6 bases between them. Germline-derived CDR1 and CDR2 are SNHLY and FYNNEI. The CDR3 reads CASSEHRYEQYF. CDR3 sequence (DNA): TGTGCCAGCAGTGAACACAGATACGAGCAGTACTTC.

The J gene is TRBJ2-7, the V gene TRBV2; D might be TRBD1 or TRBD2, each matching 7 bases. From germline, CDR1 is SNHLY and CDR2 FYNNEI. Trimming shortened V by 3 bases and J by 5 bases, and 17 bases separated the two germline ends. This CDR3 is 15 amino acids long. CDR3 in DNA: TGTGCCAGCAGTGACCCAGGGGGGGGTATCCACGAGCAGTACTTC. It yields the protein CASSDPGGGIHEQYF.

The chain is built from TRBV19 and TRBJ2-7; TRBD1 agrees at 8 bases. V lost 5 bases to trimming and J lost 4 bases; unmatched junction nucleotides: 10. The CDR3 consists of 15 residues. Germline V CDR1 and CDR2: LNHDA, SQIVND (reference sequence). CDR3 in amino acids: CASSSVDRGPYEQYF. CDR3 DNA sequence: TGTGCCAGTAGTTCTGTAGACAGGGGCCCTTACGAGCAGTACTTC.

In nucleotides, the CDR3 is TGTGCCAGCAGCCCGGACCGGCTAGCGGGAGGTCATCGCGGTGAGCAGTTCTTC. This sequence encodes CASSPDRLAGGHRGEQFF. The V gene is TRBV2, the J gene TRBJ2-1, with 11 bases matching TRBD2. V lost 6 bases, J lost 9 bases, and 19 bases stayed unmatched. This CDR3 is built from 18 residues. The germline CDR1 and CDR2 sequences are SNHLY and FYNNEI.

The CDR3 DNA follows: TGTGCCAGCAGTTTATCTCGACTTTTTTACGAGCAGTACTTC. Translated: CASSLSRLFYEQYF. The V gene is TRBV27, the J gene TRBJ2-7; D unresolved. The CDR3 is 14 residues long. V gave up 0 bases and J gave up 4 bases, with 10 bases separating them. Germline CDR1 MNHEY, CDR2 SMNVEV (reference sequence).

The CDR3 DNA sequence: TGTGCCAGCAGCTTTGGAGACAACAGCAATCAGCCCCAGCATTTT. This sequence encodes CASSFGDNSNQPQHF. This sequence joins TRBV7-2 and TRBJ1-5; no firm D call. Germline V gene data show CDR1 as SGHTA and CDR2 as FQGNSA. This CDR3 has 15 amino acids. V dropped 3 bases and J dropped 1 base, with 10 bases sitting between them.

The chain recombines TRBV6-5 with TRBJ2-7, with D possibly TRBD2 on 5 matching bases. Germline lookup yields CDR1 MNHEY and CDR2 SVGAGI. V gave up 3 bases and J gave up 5 bases, with 20 bases separating them. The CDR3 totals 16 residues. The CDR3 reads CASSYSGLAYPHEQYF. The CDR3 DNA reads as TGTGCCAGCAGTTATTCGGGTCTAGCATATCCCCACGAGCAGTACTTC.

This sequence joins TRBV7-9 and TRBJ1-1, with D possibly matching TRBD1 (5 bases). V shed 2 bases and J shed 6 bases, with 16 bases lying between them. From germline, CDR1 is SEHNR and CDR2 FQNEAQ (reference sequence). The CDR3 runs 15 residues. CDR3 sequence (DNA): TGTGCCAGCAGCTTACAAGGGGCCGGGTATCCTGAAGCTTTCTTT. It is translated as CASSLQGAGYPEAFF.

The rearrangement links TRBV30 to TRBJ1-1; a weak D match, TRBD1 (5 bases). The CDR3 extends over 14 amino acids. In germline, CDR1 is GTSNPN, CDR2 SVGIG (reference sequence). Trimming left V 2 bases short and J 0 bases short, with 10 bases between. In DNA form, the CDR3 reads TGTGCCTGGAGTTGGGACCTCATGAACACTGAAGCTTTCTTT. This translates into CAWSWDLMNTEAFF.